This is a list of T cell receptor beta chains from one sample in a study of blood T cell repertoires in COVID-19. Sequencing used immunoSEQ multiplex PCR; TCRdb keeps in-frame clones, though not all of them. The table has tens of thousands of clones, over 65% seen once. The sequencing input was peripheral blood. These receptors came from a human donor in a cohort sampled during active COVID-19. The CDR3 runs from the conserved cysteine through the conserved F or W. A D gene is named only where the DNA matches it firmly. Rows may omit the clone size; those that give it use once, few, many or a size class.

j_call cdr3_length d_call v_call clone_size cdr3_nt cdr3_aa
TRBJ2-7 15 TRBD2 TRBV7-2 - TGTGCCAGCAGCCTGGGACTAGCGGGGGGGAGTGAGCAGTACTTC CASSLGLAGGSEQYF
TRBJ1-5 15 TRBD1 TRBV6-5 - TGTGCCAGCAGCACCGGGACAGGGGGCGTTCAGCCCCAGCATTTT CASSTGTGGVQPQHF
TRBJ1-3 14 - TRBV5-1 - TGCGCCAGCAGCCCGGGCCTGGGGGGTAACACCATATATTTT CASSPGLGGNTIYF
TRBJ1-1 13 - TRBV11-2 - TGTGCCAGCAGCCCCTCGCTCGGGTTGGAAGCTTTCTTT CASSPSLGLEAFF
TRBJ1-4 16 - TRBV7-9 - TGTGCCAGCAGCTTAGGGAGTACTACCCGTAATGAAAAACTGTTTTTT CASSLGSTTRNEKLFF
TRBJ1-4 15 - TRBV6-5 once TGTGCCAGCAGTTCTTCAGGGCTTACTAATGAAAAACTGTTTTTT CASSSSGLTNEKLFF
TRBJ1-3 15 - TRBV19 - TGTGCCAGTAGTATGAGGGTCCTCTCTGGAAACACCATATATTTT CASSMRVLSGNTIYF
TRBJ1-2 14 TRBD1 TRBV18 - TGTGCCAGCTCACCGTCGCAGGGGGCGAATGGCTACACCTTC CASSPSQGANGYTF
TRBJ2-5 15 - TRBV6-5 - TGTGCCAGCAGTTTCACGGGGAACGGGCAAGAGACCCAGTACTTC CASSFTGNGQETQYF
TRBJ2-3 13 - TRBV19 - TGTGCCAGTAGTACAGGTTTCGCAGATACGCAGTATTTT CASSTGFADTQYF
TRBJ1-1 13 - TRBV30 - TGTGCCTTTTCAAGACAGCTGAACACTGAAGCTTTCTTT CAFSRQLNTEAFF
TRBJ1-4 16 - TRBV3-1/TRBV3-2 - TGTGCCAGCAGCCAAGATCGGTGGGGGGTAGGTGAAAAACTGTTTTTT CASSQDRWGVGEKLFF
TRBJ1-2 13 - TRBV5-1 - TGCGCCAGCAGCTTGGTGGCAGGGGATGGCTACACCTTC CASSLVAGDGYTF
TRBJ2-7 13 - TRBV19 - TGTGCCAGTAGCCCAGGGGTTACCTACGAGCAGTACTTC CASSPGVTYEQYF
TRBJ1-1 12 - TRBV2 once TGTGCCAGCACTAACCCCGGGACTGAAGCTTTCTTT CASTNPGTEAFF
TRBJ1-1 14 - TRBV5-4 - TGTGCCAGCAGTATGGGGGGGCTGAACACTGAAGCTTTCTTT CASSMGGLNTEAFF
TRBJ1-4 14 TRBD1 TRBV9 - TGTGCCAGCAGCCGGGACAGTGGAAATGAAAAACTGTTTTTT CASSRDSGNEKLFF
TRBJ1-6 15 TRBD1 TRBV11-2 - TGTGCCAGCAGCTTTTCGGGACAGTATAATTCACCCCTCCACTTT CASSFSGQYNSPLHF
TRBJ2-7 17 TRBD1 TRBV4-3 - TGCGCCAGCAGCCAAGACATCGCCGGGACAGGGACCTACGAGCAGTACTTC CASSQDIAGTGTYEQYF
TRBJ2-1 16 TRBD2 TRBV11-2 - TGTGCCAGCAGCTTATTTGCAGCGGGGAACTACAATGAGCAGTTCTTC CASSLFAAGNYNEQFF
TRBJ1-3 15 - TRBV7-2 - TGTGCCAGCAGCTTAGAGTTAGCCTCTGGAAACACCATATATTTT CASSLELASGNTIYF
TRBJ2-5 14 - TRBV7-2 - TGTGCCAGCAGCTTAGGCAGGGCGAGCCAGACCCAGTACTTC CASSLGRASQTQYF
TRBJ1-2 15 TRBD1 TRBV5-5 - TGTGCCAGCAGCTTTACCGGGACAGGGAACTATGGCTACACCTTC CASSFTGTGNYGYTF
TRBJ1-5 15 TRBD1 TRBV7-9 - TGTGCCAGCAGGTCGACAGGGGAGGGCAATCAGCCCCAGCATTTT CASRSTGEGNQPQHF
TRBJ1-4 15 - TRBV30 - TGTGCCTGGAGTGTACTTGGACAGACTAATGAAAAACTGTTTTTT CAWSVLGQTNEKLFF
TRBJ2-7 15 TRBD1 TRBV5-1 - TGCGCCAGCAGCCCCCCGGGACAGGGGGCCTACGAGCAGTACTTC CASSPPGQGAYEQYF
TRBJ2-3 15 TRBD2 TRBV7-6 - TGTGCCAGCAGTCATAGGGCGGGGGGTGTAGATACGCAGTATTTT CASSHRAGGVDTQYF
TRBJ2-7 13 - TRBV24-1 - TGTGCCACCAGTGACCCAACAAGTTACGAGCAGTACTTC CATSDPTSYEQYF
TRBJ2-7 15 - TRBV7-2 once TGTGCCAGCAGCAAAAGACAGGCACAGCTTCGCGAGCAGTACTTC CASSKRQAQLREQYF
TRBJ1-6 17 TRBD1 TRBV19 - TGTGCCAGTAGTATTAGGATCGGACAGGGGGCAAATTCACCCCTCCACTTT CASSIRIGQGANSPLHF
TRBJ1-2 16 TRBD1 TRBV23-1 few TGCGCCAGCAGTCAATCGCGGACAGGGGGCTGTTATGGCTACACCTTC CASSQSRTGGCYGYTF
TRBJ1-6 16 - TRBV5-1 - TGCGCCAGCAGCTTGGGGGGCAACCGGGATAATTCACCCCTCCACTTT CASSLGGNRDNSPLHF
TRBJ2-7 12 - TRBV11-1 - TGTGCCAGCAGCAGAGACAGACACGAGCAGTACTTC CASSRDRHEQYF
TRBJ1-4 15 TRBD1 TRBV27 once TGTGCCAGCAGGAAATCGACAGGGGCCTATGAAAAACTGTTTTTT CASRKSTGAYEKLFF
TRBJ1-6 17 TRBD1 TRBV5-4 once TGTGCCAGCAGCTTGTTTCCCTCTCAGGGGGCAAGTTCACCCCTCCACTTT CASSLFPSQGASSPLHF
TRBJ1-4 14 - TRBV5-4 - TGTGCCAGCAGCCAGACAGGATCTAATGAAAAACTGTTTTTT CASSQTGSNEKLFF
TRBJ1-1 13 TRBD1 TRBV7-3 - TGTGCCAGCGGACAGGGGGTAGTCACTGAAGCTTTCTTT CASGQGVVTEAFF
TRBJ2-7 13 TRBD2 TRBV7-9 few TGTGCCAGCAGCTTGACTAGCGGGGACGAGCAGTACTTC CASSLTSGDEQYF
TRBJ2-1 14 - TRBV19 - TGTGCCAGTAGTATTCATCGGGACAACAATGAGCAGTTCTTC CASSIHRDNNEQFF
TRBJ1-1 14 TRBD1 TRBV20-1 - TGCAGTGCTAGTCGAGGGGGCGCCTCCGCTGAAGCTTTCTTT CSASRGGASAEAFF
TRBJ2-7 12 - TRBV29-1 - TGCAGCGTTGTGGGGGCCGCCTACGAGCAGTACTTC CSVVGAAYEQYF
TRBJ1-2 17 TRBD1 TRBV30 - TGTGCCTGGAGTCCCGTTCCTCGGCAGGGGGCTGACTATGGCTACACCTTC CAWSPVPRQGADYGYTF
TRBJ1-1 16 - TRBV19 - TGTGCCAGTAGGACTCTCGACGACCCCAGAAGGACTGAAGCTTTCTTT CASRTLDDPRRTEAFF
TRBJ1-2 13 - TRBV12-3/TRBV12-4 - TGTGCCAGCAGTTTGCAGGACAACCGAGGCTACACCTTC CASSLQDNRGYTF
TRBJ2-2 16 - TRBV5-1 - TGCGCCAGCAGCTTGGAGGGGTGGGGCAACACCGGGGAGCTGTTTTTT CASSLEGWGNTGELFF
TRBJ1-2 13 - TRBV6-5 - TGTGCCAGCAGTACCCGAGGAATATATGGCTACACCTTC CASSTRGIYGYTF
TRBJ1-4 16 - TRBV7-9 - TGTGCCAGCAGCCCGCGCCCGGGGTCCTATAATGAAAAACTGTTTTTT CASSPRPGSYNEKLFF
TRBJ2-5 14 TRBD2 TRBV28 - TGTGCCAGCAGATTAGCGGGGGGAGGGGAGACCCAGTACTTC CASRLAGGGETQYF
TRBJ2-2 13 - TRBV11-2 once TGTGCCAGCAGCCCAACCAGCACCGGGGAGCTGTTTTTT CASSPTSTGELFF
TRBJ1-1 14 - TRBV4-3 few TGCGCCAGCAGCAAGTGGGAAGGGGACACTGAAGCTTTCTTT CASSKWEGDTEAFF